Presented here are 14 T cell receptor beta chains from one specimen sequenced in a study of TIL therapy for anti-PD-1-resistant metastatic lung cancer. Sequencing used immunoSEQ v3. Clones were sequenced by immunoSEQ multiplex PCR, and TCRdb holds only the in-frame ones, with some missing. The table has 50,000 to 70,000 clones, roughly four fifths seen once. As for time point: pre-treatment sample, taken before nivolumab and TIL therapy. Material: blood, obtained at baseline. The receptors were sampled from a person aged 25 to 79 with non-small cell lung cancer.

This chain links TRBV13 with TRBJ1-1; perhaps TRBD1 as D (5 bases). This CDR3 contains 14 residues. V lost 8 bases to trimming and J lost 1 base, with 14 bases between them. From germline, CDR1 is PRHDT and CDR2 FYEKMQ (reference sequence). The CDR3 DNA is TGTGCCAGCTCCCCCGGGGCTAAGAACACTGAAGCTTTCTTT. Residues: CASSPGAKNTEAFF. Combining the CDR3 with reference TRBV13 and TRBJ1-1 gives the whole variable domain AAGVIQSPRHLIKEKRETATLKCYPIPRHDTVYWYQQGPGQDPQFLISFYEKMQSDKGSIPDRFSAQQFSDYHSELNMSSLELGDSALYFCASSPGAKNTEAFFGQGTRLTVV.

The chain recombines TRBV6-5 with TRBJ1-5; 11 bases are a match to TRBD1. CDR3 length equals 12 residues. With 8 bases clipped from V and 13 bases from J, the junction kept 7 bases outside the gene matches. Per germline, CDR1 MNHEY and CDR2 SVGAGI. This chain's CDR3 is CASVGQGATQHF. The DNA of the CDR3 is TGTGCCAGCGTTGGACAGGGGGCCACTCAGCATTTT.

This clone showed up just a few times. The V call is TRBV4-1, the J call TRBJ2-7, with TRBD1 matching 8 bases. Looked up from germline, CDR1 is MGHRA and CDR2 is YSYEKL. The CDR3 spans 16 residues. V trimming: 0 bases; J trimming: 9 bases; junction bases outside the gene matches: 13. DNA for the CDR3: TGCGCCAGCAGCCAAGAGGGACAGGATGGCCTCACGCGGCAGTACTTC. It encodes CASSQEGQDGLTRQYF.

The chain carries TRBV18 and TRBJ2-5, with D unresolved. CDR3 length: 13 residues. V lost 3 bases and J lost 3, with 8 bases in between. From germline, CDR1 is KGHSH and CDR2 LQKENI. DNA for the CDR3: TGTGCCAGCTCACCGAGGAGAGAAGAGACCCAGTACTTC. This encodes CASSPRREETQYF.

The J gene is TRBJ1-3, the V gene TRBV15; 7 bases fit TRBD1. The V segment lost 2 bases and the J segment 2 bases; nucleotides outside the gene matches: 3. This CDR3 region has 15 residues. CDR1 is LNHNV and CDR2 is YYDKDF in the germline V gene (reference sequence). CDR3 sequence reads: CATSRQQGTGNTIYF. For the CDR3, the DNA is TGTGCCACCAGCAGACAACAGGGGACTGGAAACACCATATATTTT. The full variable domain, in which reference TRBV15 and TRBJ1-3 provide the parts outside the CDR3, is DAMVIQNPRYQVTQFGKPVTLSCSQTLNHNVMYWYQQKSSQAPKLLFHYYDKDFNNEADTPDNFQSRRPNTSFCFLDIRSPGLGDTAMYLCATSRQQGTGNTIYFGEGSWLTVV.

The rearrangement links TRBV5-1 to TRBJ1-6; the match to TRBD1 covers 9 bases. The CDR3 is 15 residues long. From germline, CDR1 is SGHRS and CDR2 YFSETQ. Trimming at V came to 3 bases and at J to 10 bases, leaving 8 bases not matched to a gene. The CDR3 coding sequence is TGCGCCAGCAGCTCGGGACAGGGTAGAGGATCACCCCTCCACTTT. Its protein is CASSSGQGRGSPLHF.

The chain carries TRBV6-5 and TRBJ1-1; the match to TRBD1 covers 7 bases. J was trimmed by 5 bases and V by 6 bases; bases with no gene match: 9. Germline loops: CDR1 MNHEY, CDR2 SVGAGI. The CDR3 consists of 14 residues. CDR3: CASRTHRGDTEAFF. The CDR3 DNA is TGTGCCAGCAGGACTCACAGGGGAGATACTGAAGCTTTCTTT.

The chain couples TRBV27 to TRBJ2-7; 13 nucleotides align to TRBD2. The CDR3 covers 17 residues. Germline V CDR1 and CDR2: MNHEY, SMNVEV (reference sequence). After removal of 6 bases from V and 0 bases from J, the junction contained 8 bases not matched to a gene. In DNA, the CDR3 is TGTGCCAGCAGCCCCTTACTAGCGGGAGGGAGCTCCTACGAGCAGTACTTC. It is translated as CASSPLLAGGSSYEQYF.

The V and J genes are TRBV9 and TRBJ2-5, with 11 bases aligning to TRBD2. Germline V gene lookup returns CDR1 SGDLS and CDR2 YYNGEE. Trimming at V came to 0 bases and at J to 5 bases, leaving 3 bases not matched to a gene. The CDR3 has 15 residues. CDR3 DNA sequence: TGTGCCAGCAGCGTAGCTCCTAGCGGGGGGGAGACCCAGTACTTC. Protein sequence: CASSVAPSGGETQYF. The whole variable domain, filled in from reference TRBV9 and TRBJ2-5, reads DSGVTQTPKHLITATGQRVTLRCSPRSGDLSVYWYQQSLDQGLQFLIQYYNGEERAKGNILERFSAQQFPDLHSELNLSSLELGDSALYFCASSVAPSGGETQYFGPGTRLLVL.

V usage is TRBV6-2 or TRBV6-3 and J usage is TRBJ2-7; perhaps TRBD1 as D (5 bases). CDR3 length: 13 residues. The germline CDR1 and CDR2 sequences are MNHEY and SVGEGT. V gave up 2 bases and J gave up 7 bases, with 12 bases separating them. The CDR3 reads CASSYGAGWEQYF. The CDR3 region has the DNA TGTGCCAGCAGTTACGGGGCAGGGTGGGAGCAGTACTTC.

J is TRBJ1-1 and V is TRBV6-5; D remains unclear. Deletions cut 0 bases from V and 1 base from J, with 9 bases between. This CDR3 is built from 15 residues. Germline CDR1 is MNHEY and CDR2 is SVGAGI. The CDR3 DNA reads as TGTGCCAGCAGTTACTCGAATAAGGGGAACACTGAAGCTTTCTTT. Amino acids: CASSYSNKGNTEAFF.

The chain employs TRBV2 and TRBJ2-2; TRBD2 matches 8 bases. The J segment lost 4 bases and the V segment lost 5 bases, leaving 9 bases of the junction unmatched. The CDR3 runs 16 residues. The germline CDR1 and CDR2 sequences are SNHLY and FYNNEI. DNA of the CDR3: TGTGCCAGCAGTTTTCTTAGCGGGATAGGCACCGGGGAGCTGTTTTTT. It translates to CASSFLSGIGTGELFF. The full variable domain, completed using reference TRBV2 and TRBJ2-2, is EPEVTQTPSHQVTQMGQEVILRCVPISNHLYFYWYRQILGQKVEFLVSFYNNEISEKSEIFDDQFSVERPDGSNFTLKIRSTKLEDSAMYFCASSFLSGIGTGELFFGEGSRLTVL.

The chain has TRBV10-3 and TRBJ2-3; D is perhaps TRBD1 (6 bases). This CDR3 has 12 amino acids. The germline gives CDR1 ENHRY, CDR2 SYGVKD. With 9 bases removed from V and 0 bases from J, the gap between germline ends came to 7 bases. This chain's CDR3 is CAIGGSTDTQYF. CDR3 nucleotides: TGTGCCATAGGGGGAAGCACAGATACGCAGTATTTT.

V gene TRBV6-2 or TRBV6-3 combines with J gene TRBJ1-2; a weak D match, TRBD1 (6 bases). V was clipped by 3 bases and J by 7 bases, with 12 bases between them. The CDR3 is 13 amino acids. CDR1 and CDR2 from the germline V gene are MNHEY and SVGEGT. This CDR3 is CASSYGQLGGYTF. In nucleotides, the CDR3 is TGTGCCAGCAGTTATGGACAGTTGGGTGGCTACACCTTC.